This TCR beta chain appears in the sequencing data of a study of T-cell memory formation after mild COVID-19. MiXCR, applied by TCRdb to the 5' RACE reads, yields one record per CDR3 protein. This table has more than 9,500 distinct CDR3 sequences, approximately 14% appearing once. This clonotype was seen repeatedly, ten times or more. Its matching antigen is unknown. Study conclusions and caveats: Several responding clones turned up in pre-infection memory, indicating that cross-reactive memory may have taken part. The CD4+ clones that contracted clustered mainly within CM and EM, and the CD8+ clones concentrated in EMRA.

V shed 4 bases and J 4 bases; nucleotides not matched to a gene: 4. The CDR3 runs 15 residues. The V gene's germline CDR1 is MGHRA and CDR2 YSYEKL. The source is a young man who had mild COVID-19 (a few samples of this study predate the infection). Cell type and time point are not known. The sequenced sample consisted of PBMCs or a T cell subset sorted from them (not recorded which). The chain has TRBV4-1 and TRBJ2-1; the match to TRBD1 covers 10 bases. Here the CDR3 reads CASSLGTGAYNEQFF. The DNA for the CDR3 is TGCGCCAGCAGCCTTGGGACAGGGGCATACAATGAGCAGTTCTTC.